This T cell receptor beta chain was recovered during a study of T-cell reconstitution after alpha-beta-depleted transplantation in children. Trimming cost V 3 bases and J 0 bases, with 12 bases left between them. This CDR3 has 15 residues. The V gene's germline CDR1 is SGHRS and CDR2 YFSETQ. This clonotype was observed many times. Unique molecular identifiers were incorporated into the prepared TCRbeta library. TCRdb reprocessed the PCR reads with MiXCR, giving one entry per CDR3 protein. The table has 190,000 or so distinct CDR3 sequences, over 5.5% seen once. The TCR comes from a human donor who donated a stem cell graft to a child with Wiskott-Aldrich syndrome. The chain recombines TRBV5-1 with TRBJ1-1, with D possibly matching TRBD1 (5 bases). The sample here was PBMCs from the stem cell graft donor, taken from the stem cell graft. This chain's CDR3 is CASSWGDVMNTEAFF. For the CDR3, the DNA is TGCGCCAGCAGCTGGGGGGACGTAATGAACACTGAAGCTTTCTTT.